These 10 T cell receptor beta chains came from one sample sequenced in a study of blood T cell repertoires in COVID-19. Sequencing was performed with immunoSEQ multiplex PCR; in TCRdb, only in-frame clones are kept and a portion is missing. The sample contains a few hundred thousand clones, around 83% of which appear only once. Input material: peripheral blood. These receptors all come from a woman younger than 35 with acute or convalescent COVID-19.

The CDR3 reads CASSYSRDGDYGYTF. The CDR3 DNA sequence: TGTGCCAGCAGTTACTCGCGGGACGGAGACTATGGCTACACCTTC. The chain recombines TRBV6-2 or TRBV6-3 with TRBJ1-2, with D perhaps matching TRBD1 (5 bases). CDR3 length equals 15 residues. Trimming left V 0 bases short and J 3 bases short, with 11 bases between. Germline V gene lookup returns CDR1 MNHEY and CDR2 SVGEGT.

A single count supports this clone. The J gene is TRBJ1-5, the V gene TRBV21-1; the D call of TRBD1 is as the table states it, not checked on the DNA. TRBV21-1 represents a pseudogene. The CDR3 totals 18 residues. The CDR3 sequence: CASSKGLQGAVGNQPQHF. The CDR3 nucleotides read TGTGCCAGCAGCAAAGGTTTACAGGGGGCGGTTGGCAATCAGCCCCAGCATTTT.

The DNA for the CDR3 is TGCGCCAGCAGCTGGGGGACAGGAGACACCGGGGAGCTGTTTTTT. Protein: CASSWGTGDTGELFF. This chain links TRBV5-1 with TRBJ2-2, with 8 bases matching TRBD1. CDR3 size: 15 residues. Germline-derived CDR1 and CDR2 are SGHRS and YFSETQ. The V gene end was trimmed by 3 bases and the J gene end by 3 bases; junction bases not matched to a gene: 4.

The CDR3 DNA is TGTGCCAGCAGCTTCATGCTAGCGGGAGGCGATGAGCAGTTCTTC. Amino acids: CASSFMLAGGDEQFF. V usage is TRBV5-6 and J usage is TRBJ2-1, with 11 nucleotides matching TRBD2. Germline V gene lookup returns CDR1 SGHDT and CDR2 YYEEEE. The ends lost 2 bases at V and 8 bases at J; junction bases unmatched: 6. CDR3 length equals 15 residues.

The chain links TRBV4-3 to TRBJ2-5, with 13 bases lining up with TRBD2. V was pared by 0 bases and J by 5 bases, with 9 bases of the junction left unmatched. This CDR3 spans 18 amino acids. Germline V gene lookup returns CDR1 LGHNA and CDR2 YSLEER. The CDR3 DNA reads as TGCGCCAGCAGCCAAGAGTGGACTAGCGGGAGCCCATGGGAGACCCAGTACTTC. This translates into CASSQEWTSGSPWETQYF.

The gene calls are TRBV5-1 and TRBJ1-1; 10 nucleotides match TRBD1. This CDR3 contains 16 residues. The germline V gene encodes CDR1 SGHRS and CDR2 YFSETQ. With 4 bases clipped from V and 1 base from J, the junction kept 7 bases outside the gene matches. For the CDR3, the DNA is TGCGCCAGCAGCCAGGGGACAGGGGTGCCGAACACTGAAGCTTTCTTT. Translation gives CASSQGTGVPNTEAFF.

This rearrangement joins TRBV27 to TRBJ2-7, with 9 positions matching TRBD1. V shed 6 bases and J 0 bases; nucleotides not matched to a gene: 6. This CDR3 comprises 15 residues. The germline V gene has CDR1 MNHEY and CDR2 SMNVEV (reference sequence). For the CDR3, the DNA is TGTGCCAGCAGGAAAGGGACAGGGTTCTCCTACGAGCAGTACTTC. It translates to CASRKGTGFSYEQYF.

The chain combines TRBV14 with TRBJ2-3, with a possible D match to TRBD1 (6 bases). Trimming left V 4 bases short and J 10 bases short, with 15 bases between. Germline V CDR1 and CDR2: SGHDN, FVKESK. This CDR3 spans 13 amino acids. CDR3 nucleotide sequence: TGTGCCAGCAGCCCAGGGGTCCCCCCGGCGCAGTATTTT. Protein product: CASSPGVPPAQYF.

The DNA of the CDR3 is TGTGCCAGCAATGCCCCAGGGGAGGGAGCCACCTACGAGCAGTACTTC. Translated: CASNAPGEGATYEQYF. The chain joins TRBV2 to TRBJ2-7; tentative D call: TRBD2 (7 bases). V lost 7 bases and J 2 bases, leaving 21 bases between the germline ends. CDR3 length equals 16 residues. Per germline, CDR1 SNHLY and CDR2 FYNNEI.

The chain couples TRBV2 to TRBJ2-2; D possibly corresponds to TRBD2 (6 bases). Trimming shortened V by 4 bases and J by 2 bases, and 11 bases separated the two germline ends. The germline V gene encodes CDR1 SNHLY and CDR2 FYNNEI. The CDR3 runs to 15 residues. CDR3 nucleotides: TGTGCCAGCAGTGCGGGGCGGGACAACACCGGGGAGCTGTTTTTT. Amino acid sequence: CASSAGRDNTGELFF.